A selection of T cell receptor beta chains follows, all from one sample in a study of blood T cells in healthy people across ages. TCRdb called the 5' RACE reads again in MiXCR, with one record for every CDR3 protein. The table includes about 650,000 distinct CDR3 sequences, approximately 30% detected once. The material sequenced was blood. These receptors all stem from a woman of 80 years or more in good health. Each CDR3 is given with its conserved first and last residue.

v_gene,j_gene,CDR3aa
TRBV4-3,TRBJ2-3,CASSQDRLAGGATQYF
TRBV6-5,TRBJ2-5,CASTDLETQYF
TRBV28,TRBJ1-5,CASSRGTFNQPQHF
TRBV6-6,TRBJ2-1,CASRSQQLSNEQFF
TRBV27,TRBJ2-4,CASRPTSGRYLAKNIQYF
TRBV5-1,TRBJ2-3,CASSQVAGGRTDTQYF
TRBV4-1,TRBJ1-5,CASSQRESRGANQPQHF
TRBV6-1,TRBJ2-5,CASSLITGGARETQYF
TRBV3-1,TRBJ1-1,CASSQMGNTEAFF
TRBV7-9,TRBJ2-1,CASSLGRTEQFF
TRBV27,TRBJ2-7,CASSSLRATSYEQYF
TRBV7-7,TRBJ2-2,CASSSNIGTGELFF
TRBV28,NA,CASQKPGQGYEQYF
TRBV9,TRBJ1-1,CASSVGSHRAEAFF
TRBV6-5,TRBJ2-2,CASSYVGQAIGELFF
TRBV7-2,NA,CASSLGGSKNIQYF
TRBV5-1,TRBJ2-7,CASSPGGTGGSYEQYF
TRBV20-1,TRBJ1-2,CSAAAGQGLAGTNYGYTF
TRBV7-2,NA,CASSYGGVYEQYF